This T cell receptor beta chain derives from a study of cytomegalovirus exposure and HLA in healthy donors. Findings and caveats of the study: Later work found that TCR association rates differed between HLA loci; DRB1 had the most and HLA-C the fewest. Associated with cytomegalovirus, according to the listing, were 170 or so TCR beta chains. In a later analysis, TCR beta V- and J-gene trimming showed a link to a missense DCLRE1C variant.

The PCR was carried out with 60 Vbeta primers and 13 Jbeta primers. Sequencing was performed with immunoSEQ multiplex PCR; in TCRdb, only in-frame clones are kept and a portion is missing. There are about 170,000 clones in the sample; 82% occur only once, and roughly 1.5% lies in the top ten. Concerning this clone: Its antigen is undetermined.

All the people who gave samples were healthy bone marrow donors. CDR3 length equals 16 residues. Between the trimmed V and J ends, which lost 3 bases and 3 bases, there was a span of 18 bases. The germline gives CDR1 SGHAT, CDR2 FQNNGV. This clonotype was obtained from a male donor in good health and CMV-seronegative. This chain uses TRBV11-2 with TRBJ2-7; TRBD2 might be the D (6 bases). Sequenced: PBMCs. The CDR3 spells CASSLDYDGSFYEQYF. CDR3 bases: TGTGCCAGCAGCTTGGACTATGACGGGAGTTTCTACGAGCAGTACTTC.